This TCR beta chain was sequenced for a study of cytomegalovirus exposure and HLA in healthy donors. This PCR relied on a set of 60 Vbeta primers and 13 Jbeta primers. The method was immunoSEQ multiplex PCR; TCRdb's version includes in-frame clones alone and lacks a portion of them. The table records some 110,000 clones, less than 85% of them present only once. As regards this clone: Its antigen remains unidentified.

Study results and limitations: In a later analysis, common viral pathogens appeared linked to several of the most significant clusters.

Sequencing input: PBMCs. The sequence was obtained from a woman aged 18-29 years in good health and CMV-seropositive.

The CDR3 loop reads CASTPVGGTEAFF. The CDR3 DNA follows: TGTGCCAGCACTCCGGTAGGGGGAACTGAAGCTTTCTTT. The J gene is TRBJ1-1, the V gene TRBV7-9; possibly TRBD1 for D (6 bases). The V gene lost 7 bases and the J gene lost 5 bases, with 14 bases spanning the gap. The CDR3 spans 13 residues. CDR1 and CDR2 from the germline V gene are SEHNR and FQNEAQ (reference sequence).